The sequence of this TCR beta chain was determined in a study of blood T cells in healthy people across ages. Study at large: About one barcoded beta molecule per two T cells was the capture yield of template switching.

Germline V gives CDR1 KGHSH, CDR2 LQKENI. V shed 2 bases and J shed 8 bases, with 12 bases lying between them. The CDR3 spans 13 residues. A sample-barcoded 5' primer and a J-beta primer mix were used in a second PCR of roughly 6 to 11 cycles. A tag from a template-switch adaptor with 12 random nucleotides marked each cDNA molecule. In TCRdb, the 5' RACE reads were re-called with MiXCR into one record per CDR3 protein. The sample includes roughly 800,000 distinct CDR3 sequences, 58% of them seen just once. The receptor was derived from a man aged 25-45 years in good health. The sample consisted of blood. The chain couples TRBV18 to TRBJ1-1; D is unclear. The DNA for the CDR3 is TGTGCCAGCTCACCAACTAGGGAACAAGAAGCTTTCTTT. Its translation is CASSPTREQEAFF. Full variable domain (remainder filled in from reference TRBV18 and TRBJ1-1): NAGVMQNPRHLVRRRGQEARLRCSPMKGHSHVYWYRQLPEEGLKFMVYLQKENIIDESGMPKERFSAEFPKEGPSILRIQQVVRGDSAAYFCASSPTREQEAFFGQGTRLTVV.